This paragraph reports one T cell receptor beta chain. This record comes from a study of siplizumab effects on memory and regulatory T cells. CDR1 is KGHSH, CDR2 LQKENI, per germline. The CDR3 has 14 residues. Trimming pared 5 bases from V and 1 base from J, leaving 9 bases between. TCR templates, roughly 100,000 per sample, were assayed. TCRdb keeps only in-frame clones here, not all; method: immunoSEQ multiplex PCR. Of about 100,000 clones listed, about 92% are singletons. The rearrangement uses TRBV18 and TRBJ2-1; D is uncertain. Sequencing used Tregs sorted from blood. The sequence came from a human donor in good health. The CDR3 spells CASSKTPSYNEQFF. The CDR3 nucleotides are TGTGCCAGCTCAAAGACACCATCCTACAATGAGCAGTTCTTC.